This entry features one TCR beta chain sequence. The data originate from a study of shared clonotypes between healthy human individuals. TCRdb's copy holds only in-frame clones and misses some; the assay was immunoSEQ multiplex PCR. The data show about 1.5 million clones, 95% to 99% seen once. Material: naive CD4+ T cells sorted from blood. The sample's subset: CD45RA+ positively selected. The clonotype was recovered from a man younger than 40 in good health.

The CDR3 nucleotides are TGTGCCAGCAGCGAATTAGCGGGAGCGGCCACAGATACGCAGTATTTT. Protein product: CASSELAGAATDTQYF. This chain uses TRBV5-8 with TRBJ2-3, with 9 bases identical to TRBD2. Per germline, CDR1 SGHTS and CDR2 YDEGEE. CDR3 length: 16 amino acids. V dropped 4 bases and J dropped 2; count of bases not matched to a gene: 8.